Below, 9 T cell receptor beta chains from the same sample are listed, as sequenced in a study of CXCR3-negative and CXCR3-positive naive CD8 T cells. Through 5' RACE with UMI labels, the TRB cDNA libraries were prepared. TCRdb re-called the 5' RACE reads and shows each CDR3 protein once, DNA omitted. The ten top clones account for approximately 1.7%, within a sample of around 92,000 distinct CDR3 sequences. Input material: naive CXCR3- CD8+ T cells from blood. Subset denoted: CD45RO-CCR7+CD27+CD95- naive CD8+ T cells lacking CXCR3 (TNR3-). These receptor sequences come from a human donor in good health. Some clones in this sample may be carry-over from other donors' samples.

The CDR3 spells CASSLVPGQGASYGYTF. V gene TRBV7-2 combines with J gene TRBJ1-2; as DNA is missing, the TRBD1 call by TCRdb cannot be tested. Looked up from germline, CDR1 is SGHTA and CDR2 is FQGNSA. The CDR3 extends over 17 amino acids. Supplemented by reference TRBV7-2 and TRBJ1-2, the full variable domain reads GAGVSQSPSNKVTEKGKDVELRCDPISGHTALYWYRQSLGQGLEFLIYFQGNSAPDKSGLPSDRFSAERTGGSVSTLTIQRTQQEDSAVYLCASSLVPGQGASYGYTFGSGTRLTVV.

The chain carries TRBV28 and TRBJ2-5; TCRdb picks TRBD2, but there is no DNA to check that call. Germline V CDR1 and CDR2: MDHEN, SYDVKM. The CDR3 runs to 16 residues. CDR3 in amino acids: CASSLGLAQYQETQYF.

The CDR3 loop reads CSARDRAFSTYEQYF. V and J are TRBV20-1 and TRBJ2-7; lacking DNA, the TRBD2 call made by TCRdb goes unchecked. Germline V gene data show CDR1 as DFQATT and CDR2 as SNEGSKA (reference sequence). The CDR3 length is 15 residues.

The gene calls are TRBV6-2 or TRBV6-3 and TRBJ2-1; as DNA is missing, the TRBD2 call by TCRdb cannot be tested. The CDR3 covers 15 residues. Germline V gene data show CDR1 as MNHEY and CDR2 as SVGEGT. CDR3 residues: CASSYSGTVLNEQFF.

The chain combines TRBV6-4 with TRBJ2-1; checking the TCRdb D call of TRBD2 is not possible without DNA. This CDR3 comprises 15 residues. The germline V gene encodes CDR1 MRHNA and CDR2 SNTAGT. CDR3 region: CASSESGGAYNEQFF.

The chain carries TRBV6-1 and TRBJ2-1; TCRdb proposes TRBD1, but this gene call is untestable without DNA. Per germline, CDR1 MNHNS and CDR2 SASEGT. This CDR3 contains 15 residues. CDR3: CASSETGHPYNEQFF.

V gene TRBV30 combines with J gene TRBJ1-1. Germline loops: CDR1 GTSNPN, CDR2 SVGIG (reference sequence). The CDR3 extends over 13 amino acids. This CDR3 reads CAWSVNLNTEAFF.

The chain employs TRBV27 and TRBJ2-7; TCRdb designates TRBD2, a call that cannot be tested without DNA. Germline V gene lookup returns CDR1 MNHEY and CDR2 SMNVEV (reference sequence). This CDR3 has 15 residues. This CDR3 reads CASSFVAGGPREQYF.

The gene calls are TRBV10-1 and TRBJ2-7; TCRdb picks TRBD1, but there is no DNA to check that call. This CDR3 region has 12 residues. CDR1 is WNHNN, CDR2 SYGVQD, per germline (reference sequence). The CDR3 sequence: CASSFDRREQYF.